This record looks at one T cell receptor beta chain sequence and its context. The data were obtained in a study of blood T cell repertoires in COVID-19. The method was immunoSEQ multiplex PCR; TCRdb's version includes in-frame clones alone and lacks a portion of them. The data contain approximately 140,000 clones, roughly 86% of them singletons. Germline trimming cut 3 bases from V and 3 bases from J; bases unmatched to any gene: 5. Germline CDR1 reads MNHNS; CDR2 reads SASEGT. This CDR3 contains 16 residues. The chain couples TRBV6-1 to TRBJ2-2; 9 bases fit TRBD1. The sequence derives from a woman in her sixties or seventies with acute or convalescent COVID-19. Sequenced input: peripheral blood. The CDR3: CASSDYRGRDTGELFF. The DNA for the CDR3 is TGTGCCAGCAGTGATTACAGGGGGCGCGACACCGGGGAGCTGTTTTTT.